A selection of T cell receptor beta chains follows, all from one sample in a study of OX40 agonist ivuxolimab in advanced cancers. TCRdb's copy holds only in-frame clones and misses some; the assay was immunoSEQ multiplex PCR. The profile covers some 76,000 clones, with roughly 86% appearing a single time and approximately 0.76% taken by the ten largest. The sample consisted of CD4+ or CD8+ T cells sorted from blood, taken in a trial of the OX40 agonist ivuxolimab. These receptors all stem from an adult with an advanced solid tumor such as melanoma, head and neck, liver or kidney cancer. Each CDR3 is given with its conserved first and last residue. The order of the fields is V gene, clone size, D gene, CDR3 protein. D genes are given only for firm matches. A row's size may be missing; if present it is once, few, many or a size class.

TRBV10-3	-	-	CAIRTTENNSPLHF
TRBV13	-	-	CASSLGRGWSSYEQYF
TRBV4-2	-	-	CASSQPTGSYNEQFF
TRBV19	once	-	CASSRGDTEAFF
TRBV7-3	few	-	CASSFSGTSEAFF
TRBV9	-	TRBD1	CASSSGTGSNSPLHF
TRBV5-1	-	-	CASSRTGPRTGNTIYF
TRBV5-1	-	TRBD2	CASSTSGGDEETQYF
TRBV6-6	-	-	CASSYSSRGGTGELFF
TRBV4-3	-	TRBD1	CASSDRVGNTIYF
TRBV7-9	-	-	CASSLMTGGAGELFF
TRBV7-2	-	-	CASRTIVGSGSYNEQFF
TRBV15	-	-	CATSTGAANEKLFF
TRBV28	-	-	CASSLAGVHQPQHF
TRBV25-1	once	-	CASSGVSGNTIYF
TRBV5-8	once	-	CASSPRGDSGELFF
TRBV27	-	-	CASSLLGNTEAFF
TRBV7-8	-	-	CASSTGTPSYNEQFF
TRBV15	-	TRBD1	CATSKWGQGNTGELFF
TRBV5-1	-	-	CASSSGVRGNTIYF
TRBV2	-	-	CASTLSGNTIYF
TRBV7-2	-	TRBD1	CATKTGQGNTGELFF
TRBV14	-	TRBD2	CASSQGSGRASGELFF
TRBV5-1	once	-	CASSESSSPLHF
TRBV2	-	TRBD1	CASATGISGYTF
TRBV28	-	-	CASRPQGNGRDGYTF